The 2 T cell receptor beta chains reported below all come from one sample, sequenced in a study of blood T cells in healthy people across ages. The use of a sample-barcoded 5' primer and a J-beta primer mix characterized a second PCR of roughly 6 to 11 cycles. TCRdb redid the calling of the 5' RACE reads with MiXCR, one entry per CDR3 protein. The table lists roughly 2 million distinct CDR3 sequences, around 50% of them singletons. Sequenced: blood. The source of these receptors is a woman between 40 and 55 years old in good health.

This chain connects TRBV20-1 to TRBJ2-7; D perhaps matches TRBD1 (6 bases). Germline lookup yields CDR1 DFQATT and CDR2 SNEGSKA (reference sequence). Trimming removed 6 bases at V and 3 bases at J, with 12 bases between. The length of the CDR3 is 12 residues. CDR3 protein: CSAPTGNYEQYF. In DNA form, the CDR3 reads TGCAGTGCGCCGACAGGTAACTACGAGCAGTACTTC.

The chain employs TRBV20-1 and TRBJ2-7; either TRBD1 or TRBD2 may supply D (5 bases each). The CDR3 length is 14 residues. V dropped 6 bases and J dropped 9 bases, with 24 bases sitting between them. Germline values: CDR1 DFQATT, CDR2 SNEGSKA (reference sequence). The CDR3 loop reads CSAPGTNGLDGQYF. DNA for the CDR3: TGCAGTGCCCCCGGGACCAACGGCCTGGACGGGCAGTACTTC.